This T cell receptor beta chain was sequenced for a study of T cell responses to AZD1222 COVID-19 vaccine. Produced via immunoSEQ multiplex PCR; TCRdb's table is partial and in-frame only. The profile shows fewer than 200,000 clones, around 92% of them singletons. Study outcomes and limitations: Spike-wide vaccine-associated CD4 TCRs dominated at 160-218 and 743-854. Donors in the cohort were predominantly white British and more often female, and clonal diversity was possibly underestimated. Unmutated variant regions reportedly attract nearly half of all spike-specific TCRs.

V was trimmed by 2 bases and J by 12 bases, leaving 9 bases between them. The CDR3 is 12 amino acids. Germline CDR1 reads KGHDR; CDR2 reads SFDVKD. As for this clone: Its antigen is not known.

V gene TRBV24-1 combines with J gene TRBJ1-4, with D hard to call. The source material was peripheral blood, sampled on day 0 of MenACWY control vaccination. The source of this sequence is an adult in good health. This CDR3 is CATSDSKGELFF. The CDR3 DNA sequence: TGTGCCACCAGTGATTCGAAGGGTGAACTGTTTTTT.